This TCR beta chain was recovered during a study of OX40 agonist ivuxolimab in advanced cancers. Turning to the overall study: Ivuxolimab was an agonistic, fully human IgG2 monoclonal antibody directed against OX40 (CD134), a costimulatory receptor. The dose-escalation cohort was roughly 83% male with a mean age of 60 years, ranging from roughly 23 to 80. The monotherapy dose-escalation portion (N ≈ 55 patients) of the phase I ivuxolimab trial is reported in the paper. Intravenous ivuxolimab was administered to patients every 2 weeks at six dose levels: 0.01, 0.1, 0.3, 1.5, 3 and 10 mg/kg. Partial responses occurred in three dose-escalation patients, of whom one had hepatocellular carcinoma and two had cutaneous melanoma. Of the approximately 50 dose-escalation patients, hepatocellular carcinoma was present in roughly 19, melanoma in roughly 15, renal cell carcinoma in 9 and head and neck cancer in 9. Patients were allowed to have had prior anti-PD-1, anti-PD-L1 or anti-CTLA-4 therapy, and approximately 37% of the dose-escalation patients had been treated with checkpoint inhibitors. The point of sequencing TCRbeta in the periphery was to test whether ivuxolimab changed TCR sequence diversity and drove clonal T-cell expansion.

What the work shows at the level of the full study, not this receptor alone: Low levels of normalized T-cell clonal expansion were also seen in some patients who did not respond. In the 0.1-3.0 mg/kg groups, partial responders had among the lowest normalized peripheral clonal expansion, particularly in CD8+ T cells. After ivuxolimab, more expanded clones were found on average in CD8+ T cells than in CD4+ T cells. Clonal expansion of both CD4+ and CD8+ blood T cells was observed from baseline to week 6 at doses 0.1 to 3.0 mg/kg. Antigen specificity was not determined for the clonally expanded peripheral T cells.

There are 15 amino acids in the CDR3, from cysteine to phenylalanine inclusive. The only DNA kept is the CDR3, 45 bases in frame from the first base. The germline V gene specifies SGHRS as CDR1 and YFSETQ as CDR2. The V and J ends are trimmed by 3 bases and 3 bases, leaving 12 bases between them. To sequence the TCRbeta CDR3 region, genomic DNA was isolated from the sorted cells. The immunoSEQ Assay was used to sequence the TCRbeta CDR3 regions. Drawn from immuneACCESS, this table holds only the in-frame rearrangements with V and J called that TCRdb kept. Clones are partly lost; checked studies trace under half to an unresolved V gene and leave the rest unexplained. This sample has about 85,000 clones in its table, and 80% to 90% of those were observed once. 5.5% to 8.5% of the sample belongs to the ten largest clones. On this clone itself: It lacks a known antigen. Base qualities are not recorded, but no much larger clone differs from it by a single base.

The trial excluded patients who had a history of autoimmune disease or who were on systemic immunosuppression. In every dose cohort, peripheral blood was drawn for TCR sequencing at baseline, cycle 4 day 1, and cycle 7 day 1. Samples came from an open-label, multicenter, first-in-human phase I dose-escalation trial of ivuxolimab. Adults with locally advanced or metastatic melanoma, renal cell carcinoma, hepatocellular carcinoma or head and neck squamous cell carcinoma were enrolled in the trial. CD4+ and CD8+ T cells were sorted separately from peripheral blood before TCR sequencing. In this chain, TRBV5-1 is recombined with TRBJ1-4, with the D gene too uncertain to name. The receptor's source is an adult with an advanced solid tumor such as melanoma, head and neck, liver or kidney cancer. The sample consisted of CD4+ or CD8+ T cells sorted from blood, taken in a trial of the OX40 agonist ivuxolimab. The CDR3 protein: CASSSDGSANEKLFF. The base sequence is TGCGCCAGCAGCTCGGATGGGAGTGCTAATGAAAAACTGTTTTTT.